What follows describes a single T cell receptor beta chain. These data belong to a study of cytomegalovirus exposure and HLA in healthy donors. Study at large: About 79% of 300 to 450 genotyped donors fell in the Caucasian-associated ancestry cluster.

Trimming removed 5 bases from V and 4 bases from J, with 9 bases in between. Germline-derived CDR1 and CDR2 are MNHNS and SASEGT. The CDR3 runs 13 residues. The primer mix had 60 Vbeta and 13 Jbeta primers. Method: immunoSEQ multiplex PCR; TCRdb's copy keeps in-frame clones and lacks some. The table has roughly 18,000 clones, roughly 70% seen once; the top ten hold more than 3.5%. This TCR was recovered from a man between 18 and 35 years old in good health and CMV-seronegative. The chain has TRBV6-1 and TRBJ1-5; weak D call: TRBD1 (6 bases). Sequenced: PBMCs. The CDR3 loop is CASSFTGNQPQHF. The CDR3 DNA reads as TGTGCCAGCAGTTTCACAGGGAATCAGCCCCAGCATTTT.